The T cell receptor beta chain under discussion was sequenced for a study of blood T cell repertoires in COVID-19. Study background: Both acute and convalescent COVID-19 samples were obtained from the United States, Italy and Spain. T cells, B-cell-depleted T cells, or PBMCs provided the cDNA or gDNA that served as material.

How the authors handled the data: Amplification from reference gene primers served as the basis for estimated nucleated cell counts. This table comes from immunoSEQ multiplex PCR, and its TCRdb copy is limited to in-frame clones, with some not included. For V, J and clone size, that table is used; D and trimming come from the DNA. The table shows 100,000 to 120,000 clones, with approximately 80% occurring only once. Sequencing used peripheral blood. The source is a man older than 75 with acute or convalescent COVID-19.

In nucleotides, the CDR3 is TGTGCCAGCAGTTTACCCCGGTCGGGAGGGTACAATGAGCAGTTCTTC. The encoded protein is CASSLPRSGGYNEQFF. The chain carries TRBV28 and TRBJ2-1, with TRBD2 matching 8 bases. CDR3 length: 16 amino acids. Germline loops: CDR1 MDHEN, CDR2 SYDVKM. The V gene end was trimmed by 2 bases and the J gene end by 4 bases; junction bases not matched to a gene: 7. The full variable domain, rest sourced from reference TRBV28 and TRBJ2-1, is DVKVTQSSRYLVKRTGEKVFLECVQDMDHENMFWYRQDPGLGLRLIYFSYDVKMKEKGDIPEGYSVSREKKERFSLILESASTNQTSMYLCASSLPRSGGYNEQFFGPGTRLTVL.